Below are 11 T cell receptor beta chains sequenced from a single sample in a study of response to subunit inactivated influenza vaccine. TCRdb re-derived calls from the RT-PCR reads in MiXCR, one entry per CDR3 protein. The data hold just under 550,000 distinct CDR3 sequences, with less than 25% observed a single time. The same specimen was also included in a second study, on T cells expressing NK-cell markers. That source adds: cDNA encoding TCR beta was synthesized via 5'RACE template switching incorporating UMIs.

This material consisted of CD4+ T cells sorted from PBMCs, taken 12 days after vaccination. Every receptor here comes from a man in his fifties or sixties who received an inactivated influenza vaccine.

The chain uses TRBV6-2 or TRBV6-3 and TRBJ1-3; 7 bases match TRBD1. The CDR3 loop spans 16 amino acids. With 2 bases clipped from V and 6 bases from J, the junction kept 10 bases outside the gene matches. The V gene's germline CDR1 is MNHEY and CDR2 SVGEGT. The CDR3 loop is CASSYRQGGVENTIYF. The CDR3 DNA is TGTGCCAGCAGTTACCGCCAAGGGGGCGTTGAAAACACCATATATTTT.

The V call is TRBV2, the J call TRBJ2-7; maybe TRBD2 (5 bases). V lost 7 bases to trimming and J lost 5 bases, with 12 bases between them. CDR1 and CDR2 (germline): SNHLY, FYNNEI. CDR3 size: 12 residues. The DNA for the CDR3 is TGTGCCAGCATGTCCCTAGCCCACGAGCAGTACTTC. It encodes CASMSLAHEQYF.

The chain has TRBV20-1 and TRBJ2-3; 7 bases are shared with TRBD2. The CDR3 runs 15 residues. Germline V CDR1 and CDR2: DFQATT, SNEGSKA (reference sequence). The ends lost 6 bases at V and 5 bases at J; junction bases unmatched: 14. Here the CDR3 DNA reads TGCAGTGCCCTAAGGACTAGAATGTTCAAAGATACGCAGTATTTT. The encoded protein is CSALRTRMFKDTQYF.

This rearrangement joins TRBV20-1 to TRBJ2-3; 9 positions agree with TRBD2. With 6 bases clipped from V and 2 bases from J, the junction kept 9 bases outside the gene matches. The CDR3 consists of 15 residues. CDR1 DFQATT and CDR2 SNEGSKA come from the germline V gene (reference sequence). The CDR3 here is CSAGRREGITDTQYF. The DNA of the CDR3 is TGCAGTGCAGGGCGGCGGGAGGGTATCACAGATACGCAGTATTTT.

The chain carries TRBV28 and TRBJ1-2; 8 bases fit TRBD1. CDR3 length: 12 residues. V gave up 6 bases and J gave up 7 bases; unmatched junction bases: 4. CDR1 is MDHEN and CDR2 is SYDVKM in the germline V gene. The CDR3 spells CASSRGRGGYTF. The CDR3 nucleotides are TGTGCCAGCAGCAGGGGGCGAGGTGGCTACACCTTC.

This clonotype was observed a few times. The rearrangement joins TRBV19 to TRBJ2-2; D perhaps matches TRBD2 (5 bases). CDR1 LNHDA and CDR2 SQIVND come from the germline V gene (reference sequence). Trimming left V 3 bases short and J 5 bases short, with 13 bases between. The CDR3 has 15 residues. The CDR3 DNA sequence: TGTGCCAGTAGTATGGGAGCCAGGCTAACCGGGGAGCTGTTTTTT. The encoded protein is CASSMGARLTGELFF.

The chain joins TRBV3-1 to TRBJ2-1; 11 bases agree with TRBD2. Germline V gene sequence: CDR1 LGHDT, CDR2 YNNKEL (reference sequence). The CDR3 is 16 amino acids. Losses at the gene ends were 6 bases for V and 1 base for J; bases not matched to a gene: 5. The CDR3 nucleotides read TGTGCCAGCAGTCATCTAGCGGGGGGATCCTACAATGAGCAGTTCTTC. This encodes CASSHLAGGSYNEQFF.

The chain recombines TRBV10-2 with TRBJ2-5, with 8 positions matching TRBD2. The CDR3 is 12 amino acids. After removal of 10 bases from V and 5 bases from J, the junction contained 6 bases not matched to a gene. The V gene's germline CDR1 is WSHSY and CDR2 SAAADI. The CDR3 reads CATYSGGETQYF. CDR3 bases: TGCGCCACCTACAGCGGGGGCGAGACCCAGTACTTC.

This clonotype was detected only a few times. The J gene is TRBJ2-5, the V gene TRBV5-5; the match to TRBD1 covers 7 bases. The CDR3 sequence is 11 residues long. V lost 2 bases and J lost 14; bases outside the gene matches: 6. Germline CDR1 SGHKS, CDR2 YYEKEE (reference sequence). The CDR3 reads CASSFGDSHYF. The CDR3 bases are TGTGCCAGCAGCTTTGGGGACAGTCACTACTTC.

The chain couples TRBV5-1 to TRBJ1-2; D is unresolved. Germline V gene lookup returns CDR1 SGHRS and CDR2 YFSETQ. The CDR3 extends over 15 amino acids. Trimming shortened V by 0 bases and J by 4 bases, and 13 bases separated the two germline ends. CDR3: CASSLGQDPGYGYTF. The CDR3 region has the DNA TGCGCCAGCAGCTTGGGGCAGGATCCGGGCTATGGCTACACCTTC.

This rearrangement joins TRBV20-1 to TRBJ1-3; possible D gene TRBD1, 5 bases. Trimming removed 3 bases from V and 0 bases from J, with 9 bases in between. Germline CDR1 DFQATT, CDR2 SNEGSKA (reference sequence). The CDR3 has 14 residues. This CDR3 reads CSARGPISGNTIYF. The CDR3, as DNA: TGCAGTGCTAGGGGGCCCATCTCTGGAAACACCATATATTTT.